This T cell receptor beta chain originates from a study of tissue T cells after allogeneic stem cell transplantation. Study-wide points: The patient cohort was small and clinically heterogeneous, with limited sampling depth. Only a limited share of tissue TCRs appeared in blood or spleen. Few T cell clones were shared across patients, but motif clusters showed tissue-specific shared signatures.

This clone occurred a few times. Its antigen is as yet unknown. Gene names are the mouse ones. The repertoire was sequenced with immunoSEQ multiplex PCR; TCRdb's copy has only in-frame clones and lacks some. Counted here are over 3,500 clones, 45% to 55% occurring once; the ten biggest clones make up approximately 15%. Time point described: mouse harvest day 14 after allogeneic transplant. Tail vein injection delivered 10^7 T-cell-depleted bone marrow cells and 10^6 splenic CD5+ T cells. The sequence was obtained from a female BALB/c mouse given C57BL/6 T cells with graft-versus-host disease after an allogeneic hematopoietic cell transplant. Sequenced sample: gut tissue.

CDR3 protein: CASSPTGYAEQFF. The sequenced part of the CDR3 DNA is TGTGCCAGCAGTCCGACTGGGTATGCTGAGCAGTTC. The gene calls are TRBV26 and TRBJ2-1; 7 bases align to TRBD2. The sequence runs out 1 residue before the end of the CDR3; the remainder is reconstructed from the germline J gene. This CDR3 comprises 13 residues. Trimming cost V 4 bases and J 4 bases; bases outside gene matches: 1. Germline CDR1 is KGHPV and CDR2 is FQNQEV (reference sequence).